The entry below gives a single TCR beta chain sequence along with its context. Its antigen is not identified. Unique-molecular-identifier-tagged TCR beta cDNA libraries were used. A population of about 1 to 11 million T cells gave rise to roughly 0.5 million cDNA molecules. TCRdb reprocessed the PCR reads via MiXCR and lists one record per CDR3 protein. The sample contains more than 450,000 distinct CDR3 sequences, approximately 34% of which appear only once. The sample is drawn from a study of post-analysis software for immune sequencing data. Regarding the study as a whole: Comparison of patients with controls showed four or five TRBV segments more frequent in patients, TRBV5-6, TRBV5-1 and TRBV20-1 among them.

The junction had 15 bases not matched to a gene; V was cut back by 5 bases and J by 4 bases. The V gene's germline CDR1 is MNHEY and CDR2 SMNVEV (reference sequence). This CDR3 comprises 18 residues. This rearrangement joins TRBV27 to TRBJ1-3, with 9 bases aligning to TRBD1. This receptor was taken from a girl younger than 18 with multiple sclerosis. Input material: blood. In DNA form, the CDR3 reads TGTGCCAGCAGTCCAACCCCGGACAGGGGATCTTCCGGAAACACCATATATTTT. The encoded protein is CASSPTPDRGSSGNTIYF.